This is a list of T cell receptor beta chains from one sample in a study of blood T cells in healthy people across ages. TCRdb independently ran MiXCR on the 5' RACE reads; one entry per CDR3 protein. The data contain fewer than 2,000,000 distinct CDR3 sequences, about 39% of them singletons. Sequencing was performed on blood. The receptors shown here come from a human donor in good health. Each CDR3 is given with its conserved first and last residue.

v_call: TRBV7-8
j_call: TRBJ1-1
cdr3_aa: CASSLQGVSDTEAFF

v_call: TRBV4-1
j_call: TRBJ2-1
cdr3_aa: CASSRGEGVLNEQFF

v_call: TRBV2
j_call: TRBJ2-7
cdr3_aa: CASSEVKGFDEQYF

v_call: TRBV7-2
j_call: TRBJ2-1
cdr3_aa: CASSETRSREEQFF

v_call: TRBV6-5
j_call: TRBJ2-3
cdr3_aa: CASRPAGQGGTQYF

v_call: TRBV28
j_call: TRBJ2-4
cdr3_aa: CASSAPGLAGNEQYF

v_call: TRBV7-6
j_call: TRBJ2-3
cdr3_aa: CASSLDGGAMIEQYF

v_call: TRBV7-3
j_call: TRBJ1-1
cdr3_aa: CASSGDNGEAFF

v_call: TRBV7-9
j_call: TRBJ1-3
cdr3_aa: CASSLHETSSGNTIYF

v_call: TRBV29-1
j_call: TRBJ1-2
cdr3_aa: CSVENYYGYTF

v_call: TRBV28
j_call: TRBJ2-7
cdr3_aa: CATDSSWSYEQYF

v_call: TRBV20-1
j_call: TRBJ1-1
cdr3_aa: CSAMWDEAFF

v_call: TRBV29-1
j_call: TRBJ2-1
cdr3_aa: CSVSQGGSSYNEQFF

v_call: TRBV4-1
j_call: TRBJ2-7
cdr3_aa: CASSRTSGGTISYEQYF

v_call: TRBV5-8
j_call: TRBJ1-5
cdr3_aa: CASSLLRGIGNQPQHF

v_call: TRBV15
j_call: TRBJ2-3
cdr3_aa: CATSREAGTQYF

v_call: TRBV29-1
j_call: TRBJ1-2
cdr3_aa: CSAKTTSNYGYTF

v_call: TRBV24-1
j_call: TRBJ1-2
cdr3_aa: CATSEQGNYGYTF

v_call: TRBV7-9
j_call: TRBJ2-3
cdr3_aa: CASSLDNADTQYF

v_call: TRBV4-3
j_call: TRBJ2-7
cdr3_aa: CASSQNRGGLNYEQYF

v_call: TRBV7-8
j_call: TRBJ2-1
cdr3_aa: CASSSPGLGEIGADEQFF

v_call: TRBV7-9
j_call: TRBJ1-1
cdr3_aa: CASSEWTEAFF

v_call: TRBV5-1
j_call: TRBJ2-1
cdr3_aa: CASSLPSRGIVYNEQFF

v_call: TRBV10-3
j_call: TRBJ2-3
cdr3_aa: CAISQTSGGSDTQYF

v_call: TRBV20-1
j_call: TRBJ2-7
cdr3_aa: CSAPPGTGIDEQYF

v_call: TRBV6-6
j_call: TRBJ1-6
cdr3_aa: CASSYDPGYSPLHF

v_call: TRBV29-1
j_call: TRBJ1-2
cdr3_aa: CSVKGAQIYGYTF

v_call: TRBV28
j_call: TRBJ2-4
cdr3_aa: CASSPRSGSKNMQYF

v_call: TRBV9
j_call: TRBJ1-1
cdr3_aa: CASSLDRGWDTEAFF

v_call: TRBV2
j_call: TRBJ2-7
cdr3_aa: CASEALGLSYEQYF

v_call: TRBV28
j_call: TRBJ1-6
cdr3_aa: CASSPGGGYSPLHF

v_call: TRBV10-3
j_call: TRBJ2-7
cdr3_aa: CAISESRGPSYEQYF

v_call: TRBV20-1
j_call: TRBJ2-7
cdr3_aa: CSAIARDRLYEQYF

v_call: TRBV4-1
j_call: TRBJ1-2
cdr3_aa: CASGQRGAYGYTF

v_call: TRBV7-9
j_call: TRBJ1-4
cdr3_aa: CASSLAPGSPNEKLFF

v_call: TRBV5-1
j_call: TRBJ1-2
cdr3_aa: CASSGQGEGCTF

v_call: TRBV9
j_call: TRBJ1-6
cdr3_aa: CASSPRGDGQNSPLHF

v_call: TRBV20-1
j_call: TRBJ1-2
cdr3_aa: CSAIDRVWGYGYTF

v_call: TRBV11-3
j_call: TRBJ2-7
cdr3_aa: CASSPLDPAGGPSYEQYF

v_call: TRBV12-3/TRBV12-4
j_call: TRBJ1-1
cdr3_aa: CASSPHGTQEAFF

v_call: TRBV19
j_call: NA
cdr3_aa: CATSGTGYFEQYF

v_call: TRBV6-6
j_call: TRBJ1-2
cdr3_aa: CASSYSMGGYTF

v_call: TRBV4-3
j_call: TRBJ2-1
cdr3_aa: CASSPTTVYYEQFF

v_call: TRBV2
j_call: TRBJ2-5
cdr3_aa: CASKDPSRETQYF

v_call: TRBV9
j_call: TRBJ1-2
cdr3_aa: CASSVFPEGGEGYTF

v_call: TRBV29-1
j_call: TRBJ1-2
cdr3_aa: CSEGDRSYGYTF

v_call: TRBV7-2
j_call: TRBJ2-7
cdr3_aa: CASSSLPIAYEQYF

v_call: TRBV10-3
j_call: TRBJ1-2
cdr3_aa: CAISGLTELSFYDGYTF

v_call: TRBV6-6
j_call: TRBJ1-2
cdr3_aa: CASSYTMNYGYTF

v_call: TRBV10-3
j_call: TRBJ1-1
cdr3_aa: CAISGEVNTEAFF

v_call: TRBV7-9
j_call: NA
cdr3_aa: CASSPMDLYEQYF

v_call: TRBV9
j_call: TRBJ2-2
cdr3_aa: CASTRMNTGELFF

v_call: TRBV12-3/TRBV12-4
j_call: TRBJ2-7
cdr3_aa: CASSLFGGSYEQYF

v_call: TRBV24-1
j_call: TRBJ2-7
cdr3_aa: CATSDSFPGQSYEQYF